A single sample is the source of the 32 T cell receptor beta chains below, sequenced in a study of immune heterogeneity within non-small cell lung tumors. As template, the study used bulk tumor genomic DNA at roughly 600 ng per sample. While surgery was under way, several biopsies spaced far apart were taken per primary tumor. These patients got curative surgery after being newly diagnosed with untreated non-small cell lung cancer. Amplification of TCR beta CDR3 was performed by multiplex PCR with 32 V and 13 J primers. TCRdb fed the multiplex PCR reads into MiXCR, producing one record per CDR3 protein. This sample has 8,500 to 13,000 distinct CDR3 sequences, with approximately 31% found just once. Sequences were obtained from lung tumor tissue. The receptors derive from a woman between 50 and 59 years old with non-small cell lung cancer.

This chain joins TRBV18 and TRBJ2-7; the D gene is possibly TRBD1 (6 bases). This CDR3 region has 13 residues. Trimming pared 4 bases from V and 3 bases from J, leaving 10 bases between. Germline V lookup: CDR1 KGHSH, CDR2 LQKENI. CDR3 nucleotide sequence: TGTGCCAGCTCACTGGGACATGGCTACGAGCAGTACTTC. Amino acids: CASSLGHGYEQYF.

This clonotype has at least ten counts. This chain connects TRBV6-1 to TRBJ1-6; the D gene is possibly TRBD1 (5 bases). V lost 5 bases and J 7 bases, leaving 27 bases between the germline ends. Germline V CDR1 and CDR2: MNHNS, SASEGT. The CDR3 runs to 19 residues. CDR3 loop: CASSPRLQWPDWGNSPLHF. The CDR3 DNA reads TGTGCCAGCAGTCCCCGCCTACAGTGGCCCGATTGGGGGAATTCACCCCTCCACTTT.

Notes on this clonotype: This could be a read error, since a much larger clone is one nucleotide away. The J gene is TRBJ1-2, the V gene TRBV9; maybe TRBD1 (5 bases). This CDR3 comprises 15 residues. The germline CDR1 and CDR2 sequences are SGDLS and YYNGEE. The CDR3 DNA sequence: TGTGGCAGCAGCGTAGCTGGGGCAGCTACCTATGGCTACACCTTC. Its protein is CGSSVAGAATYGYTF.

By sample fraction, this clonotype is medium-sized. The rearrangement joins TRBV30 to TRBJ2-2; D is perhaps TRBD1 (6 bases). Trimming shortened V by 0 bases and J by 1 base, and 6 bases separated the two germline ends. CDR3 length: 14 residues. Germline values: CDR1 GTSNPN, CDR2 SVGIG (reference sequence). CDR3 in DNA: TGTGCCTGGAGTGTAGGGGGGAACACCGGGGAGCTGTTTTTT. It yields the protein CAWSVGGNTGELFF.

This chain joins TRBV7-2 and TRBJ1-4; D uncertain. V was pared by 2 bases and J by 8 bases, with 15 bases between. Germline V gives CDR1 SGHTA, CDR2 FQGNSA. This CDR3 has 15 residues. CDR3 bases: TGTGCCAGCAGCTTATTCAGGTCCGGTGGGGAAAAACTGTTTTTT. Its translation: CASSLFRSGGEKLFF.

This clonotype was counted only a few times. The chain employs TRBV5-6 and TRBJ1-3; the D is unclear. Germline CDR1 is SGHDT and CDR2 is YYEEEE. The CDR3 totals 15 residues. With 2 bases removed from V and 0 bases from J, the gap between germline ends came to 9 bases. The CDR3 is CASSLITNSGNTIYF. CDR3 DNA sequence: TGTGCCAGCAGCTTAATCACGAACTCTGGAAACACCATATATTTT. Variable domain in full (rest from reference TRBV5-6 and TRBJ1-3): DAGVTQSPTHLIKTRGQQVTLRCSPKSGHDTVSWYQQALGQGPQFIFQYYEEEERQRGNFPDRFSGHQFPNYSSELNVNALLLGDSALYLCASSLITNSGNTIYFGEGSWLTVV.

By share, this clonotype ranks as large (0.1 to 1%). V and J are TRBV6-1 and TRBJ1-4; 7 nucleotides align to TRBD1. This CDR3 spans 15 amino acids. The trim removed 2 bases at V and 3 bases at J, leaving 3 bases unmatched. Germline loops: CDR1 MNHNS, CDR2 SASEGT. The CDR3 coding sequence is TGTGCCAGCAGTGAACAGACAGGGTCTAATGAAAAACTGTTTTTT. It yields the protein CASSEQTGSNEKLFF.

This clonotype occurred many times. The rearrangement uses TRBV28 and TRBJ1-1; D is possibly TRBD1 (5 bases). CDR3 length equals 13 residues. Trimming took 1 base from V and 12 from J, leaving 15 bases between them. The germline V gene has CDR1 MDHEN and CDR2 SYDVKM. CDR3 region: CASSLYRLGATFF. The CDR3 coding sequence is TGTGCCAGCAGTTTATACCGCCTCGGGGCAACTTTCTTT.

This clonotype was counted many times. The CDR3 here is CASSVDREGRRGYTF. CDR3 sequence (DNA): TGTGCCAGCAGCGTGGACAGGGAAGGGCGCAGGGGCTACACCTTC. The V and J genes are TRBV2 and TRBJ1-2; 8 nucleotides agree with TRBD1. The CDR3 consists of 15 residues. V lost 6 bases, J lost 8 bases, and 14 bases stayed unmatched. Looked up from germline, CDR1 is SNHLY and CDR2 is FYNNEI.

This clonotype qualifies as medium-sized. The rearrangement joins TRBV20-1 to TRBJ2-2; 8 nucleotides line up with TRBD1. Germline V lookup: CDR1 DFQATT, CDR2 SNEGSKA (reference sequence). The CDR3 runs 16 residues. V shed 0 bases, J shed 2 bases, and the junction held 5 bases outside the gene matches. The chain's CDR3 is CSAREEQGGNTGELFF. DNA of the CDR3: TGCAGTGCTAGAGAGGAACAGGGGGGAAACACCGGGGAGCTGTTTTTT.

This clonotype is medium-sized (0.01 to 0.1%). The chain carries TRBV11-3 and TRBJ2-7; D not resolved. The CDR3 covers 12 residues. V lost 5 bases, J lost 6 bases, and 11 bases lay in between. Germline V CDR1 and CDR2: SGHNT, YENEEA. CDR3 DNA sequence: TGTGCCAGCAGCCCCCAACCGACCGAGCAGTACTTC. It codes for CASSPQPTEQYF.

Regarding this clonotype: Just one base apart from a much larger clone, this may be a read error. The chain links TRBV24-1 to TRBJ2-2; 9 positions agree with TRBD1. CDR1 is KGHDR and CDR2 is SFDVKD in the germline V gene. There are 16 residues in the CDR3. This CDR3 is CATCDPGTGTTGELFF. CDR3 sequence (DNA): TGTGCCACCTGTGATCCCGGGACAGGGACCACCGGGGAGCTGTTTTTT.

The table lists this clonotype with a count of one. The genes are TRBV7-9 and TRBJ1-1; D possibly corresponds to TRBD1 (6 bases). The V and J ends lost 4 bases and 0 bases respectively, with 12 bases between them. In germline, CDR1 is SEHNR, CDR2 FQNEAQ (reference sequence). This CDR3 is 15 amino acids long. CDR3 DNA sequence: TGTGCCAGCAGCTCCTCGGACAGCTTGAACACTGAAGCTTTCTTT. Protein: CASSSSDSLNTEAFF.

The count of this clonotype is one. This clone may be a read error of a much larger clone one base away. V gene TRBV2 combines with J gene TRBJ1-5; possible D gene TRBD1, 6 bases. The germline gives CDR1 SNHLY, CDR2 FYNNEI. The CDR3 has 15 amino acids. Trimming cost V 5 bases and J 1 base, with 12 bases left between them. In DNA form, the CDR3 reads TGTGCCAGCAGTAGCGACAGGCAAAGCAATCAGCCCCAGCATTTT. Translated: CASSSDRQSNQPQHF.

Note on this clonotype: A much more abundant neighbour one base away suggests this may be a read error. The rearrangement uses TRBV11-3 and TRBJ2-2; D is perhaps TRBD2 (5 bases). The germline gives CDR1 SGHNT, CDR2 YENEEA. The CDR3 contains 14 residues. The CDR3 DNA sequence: TGTGCCATCAGCCCCCTGGGAGTCACCGGGGAGCTGTTTTTT. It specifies CAISPLGVTGELFF.

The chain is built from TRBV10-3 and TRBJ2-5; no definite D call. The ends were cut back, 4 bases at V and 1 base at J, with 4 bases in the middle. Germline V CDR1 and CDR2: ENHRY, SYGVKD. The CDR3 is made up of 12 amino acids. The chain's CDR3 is CAISGLQETQYF. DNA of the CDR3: TGTGCCATCAGTGGACTCCAAGAGACCCAGTACTTC.

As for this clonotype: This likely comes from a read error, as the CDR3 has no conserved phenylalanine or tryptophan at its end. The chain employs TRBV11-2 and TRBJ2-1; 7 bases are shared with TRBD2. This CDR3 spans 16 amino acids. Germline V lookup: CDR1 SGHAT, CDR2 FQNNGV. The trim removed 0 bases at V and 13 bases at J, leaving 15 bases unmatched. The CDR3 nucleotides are TGTGCCAGCAGCTTAGATCTGGGAGGGCCTCGTCTCCTCCAGTTCTTA. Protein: CASSLDLGGPRLLQFL.

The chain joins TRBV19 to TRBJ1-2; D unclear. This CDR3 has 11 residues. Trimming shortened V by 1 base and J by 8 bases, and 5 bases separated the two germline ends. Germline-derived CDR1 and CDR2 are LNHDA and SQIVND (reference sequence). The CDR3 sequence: CASSIARGYTF. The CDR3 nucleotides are TGTGCCAGTAGTATAGCGCGCGGCTACACCTTC. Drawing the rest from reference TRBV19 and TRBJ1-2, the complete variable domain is DGGITQSPKYLFRKEGQNVTLSCEQNLNHDAMYWYRQDPGQGLRLIYYSQIVNDFQKGDIAEGYSVSREKKESFPLTVTSAQKNPTAFYLCASSIARGYTFGSGTRLTVV.

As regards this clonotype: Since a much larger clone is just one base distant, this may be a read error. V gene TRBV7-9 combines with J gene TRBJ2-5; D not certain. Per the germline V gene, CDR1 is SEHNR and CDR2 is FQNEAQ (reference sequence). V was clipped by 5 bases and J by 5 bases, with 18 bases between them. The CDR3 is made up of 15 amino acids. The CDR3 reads CASSVCVGMGETQYF. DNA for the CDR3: TGTGCCAGCAGCGTATGCGTAGGGATGGGGGAGACCCAGTACTTC.

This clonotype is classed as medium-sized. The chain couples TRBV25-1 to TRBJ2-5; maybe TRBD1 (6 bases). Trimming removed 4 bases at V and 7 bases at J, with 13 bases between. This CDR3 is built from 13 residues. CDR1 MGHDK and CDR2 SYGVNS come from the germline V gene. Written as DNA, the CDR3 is TGTGCCAGCAGTGCCCAGGGGTTTGGGACCCAGTACTTC. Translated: CASSAQGFGTQYF. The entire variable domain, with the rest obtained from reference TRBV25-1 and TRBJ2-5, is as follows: EADIYQTPRYLVIGTGKKITLECSQTMGHDKMYWYQQDPGMELHLIHYSYGVNSTEKGDLSSESTVSRIRTEHFPLTLESARPSHTSQYLCASSAQGFGTQYFGPGTRLLVL.

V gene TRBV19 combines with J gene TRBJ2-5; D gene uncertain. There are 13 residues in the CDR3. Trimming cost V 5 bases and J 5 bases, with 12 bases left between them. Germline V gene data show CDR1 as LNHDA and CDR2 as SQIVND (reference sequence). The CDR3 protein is CASSSHSVETQYF. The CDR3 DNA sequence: TGTGCCAGTAGTTCTCACAGTGTGGAGACCCAGTACTTC.

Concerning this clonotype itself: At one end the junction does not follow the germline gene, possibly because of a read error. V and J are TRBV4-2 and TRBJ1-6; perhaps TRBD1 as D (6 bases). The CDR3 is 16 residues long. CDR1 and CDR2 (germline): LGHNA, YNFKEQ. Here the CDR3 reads CASIQDLGQGTSPLHF. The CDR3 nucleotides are TGTGCCAGCATCCAAGATTTGGGGCAGGGGACTTCACCCCTCCACTTT.

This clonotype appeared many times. DNA for the CDR3: TGCAGTGCTAGTGGCGGAGTCGGGCAGCCCCAGCATTTT. Translated: CSASGGVGQPQHF. The chain couples TRBV20-1 to TRBJ1-5; D unresolved. CDR1 is DFQATT and CDR2 is SNEGSKA in the germline V gene (reference sequence). V was trimmed by 3 bases and J by 7 bases, leaving 13 bases between them. This CDR3 has 13 amino acids.

The CDR3 spells CASRPGAGHGYTF. The CDR3 coding sequence is TGTGCCAGCCGCCCGGGGGCGGGCCATGGCTACACCTTC. This chain joins TRBV3-1 and TRBJ1-2; TRBD1 might be the D (6 bases). V was clipped by 8 bases and J by 6 bases, with 16 bases between them. The CDR3 is 13 residues long. Germline CDR1 LGHDT, CDR2 YNNKEL (reference sequence).

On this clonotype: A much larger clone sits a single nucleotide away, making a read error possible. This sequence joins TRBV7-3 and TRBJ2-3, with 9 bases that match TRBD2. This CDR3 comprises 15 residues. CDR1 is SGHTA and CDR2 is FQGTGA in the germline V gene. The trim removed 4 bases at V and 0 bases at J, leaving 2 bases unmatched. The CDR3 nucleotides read TGTGCCAGCAGCTCTCTAGCGGGGAGCACAGATACGCAGTATTTT. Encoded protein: CASSSLAGSTDTQYF. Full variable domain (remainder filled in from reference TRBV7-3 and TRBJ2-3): GAGVSQTPSNKVTEKGKYVELRCDPISGHTALYWYRQSLGQGPEFLIYFQGTGAADDSGLPNDRFFAVRPEGSVSTLKIQRTERGDSAVYLCASSSLAGSTDTQYFGPGTRLTVL.

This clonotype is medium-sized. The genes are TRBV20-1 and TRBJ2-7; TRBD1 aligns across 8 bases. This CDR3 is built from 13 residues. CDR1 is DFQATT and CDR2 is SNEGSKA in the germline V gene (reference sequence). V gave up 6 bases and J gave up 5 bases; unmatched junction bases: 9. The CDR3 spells CSARTGLSHEQYF. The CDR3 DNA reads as TGCAGTGCAAGGACAGGGTTAAGCCACGAGCAGTACTTC.

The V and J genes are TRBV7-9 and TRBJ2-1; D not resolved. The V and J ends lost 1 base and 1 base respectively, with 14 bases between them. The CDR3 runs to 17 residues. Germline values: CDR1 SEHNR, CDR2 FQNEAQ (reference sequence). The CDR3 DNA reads TGTGCCAGCAGCTTAGTAGGCAGAATCGGATCCTACAATGAGCAGTTCTTC. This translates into CASSLVGRIGSYNEQFF.

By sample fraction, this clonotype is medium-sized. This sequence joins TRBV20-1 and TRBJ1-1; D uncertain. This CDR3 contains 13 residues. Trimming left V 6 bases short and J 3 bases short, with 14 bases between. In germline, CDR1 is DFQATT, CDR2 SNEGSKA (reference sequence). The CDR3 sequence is CSAPRIRYTEAFF. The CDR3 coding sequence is TGCAGTGCCCCGAGAATCCGGTACACTGAAGCTTTCTTT.

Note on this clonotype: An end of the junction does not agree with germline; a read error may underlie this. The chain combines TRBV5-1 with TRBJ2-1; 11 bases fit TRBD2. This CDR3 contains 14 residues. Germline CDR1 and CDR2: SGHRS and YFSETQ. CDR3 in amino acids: CASTVAGGLNDQFF. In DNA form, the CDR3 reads TGCGCCAGCACGGTAGCGGGGGGGCTGAATGATCAGTTCTTC.

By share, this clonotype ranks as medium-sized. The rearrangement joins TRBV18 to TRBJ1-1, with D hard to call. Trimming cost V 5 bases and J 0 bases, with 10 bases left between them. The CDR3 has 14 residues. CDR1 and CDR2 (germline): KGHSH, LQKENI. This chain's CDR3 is CASSSRALNTEAFF. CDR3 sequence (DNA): TGTGCCAGCTCATCGAGGGCGCTGAACACTGAAGCTTTCTTT. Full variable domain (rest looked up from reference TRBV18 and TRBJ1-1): NAGVMQNPRHLVRRRGQEARLRCSPMKGHSHVYWYRQLPEEGLKFMVYLQKENIIDESGMPKERFSAEFPKEGPSILRIQQVVRGDSAAYFCASSSRALNTEAFFGQGTRLTVV.

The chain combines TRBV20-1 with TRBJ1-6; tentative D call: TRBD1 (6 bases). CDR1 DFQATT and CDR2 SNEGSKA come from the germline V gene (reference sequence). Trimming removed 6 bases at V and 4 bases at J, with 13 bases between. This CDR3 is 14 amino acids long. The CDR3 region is CSANGGGYNSPLHF. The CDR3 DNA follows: TGCAGTGCGAACGGGGGCGGGTATAATTCACCCCTCCACTTT.

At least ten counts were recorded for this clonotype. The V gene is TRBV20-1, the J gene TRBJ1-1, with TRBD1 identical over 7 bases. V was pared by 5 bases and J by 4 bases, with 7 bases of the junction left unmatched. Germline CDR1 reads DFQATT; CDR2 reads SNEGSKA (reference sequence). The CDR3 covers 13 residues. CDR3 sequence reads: CSAYRGFSTEAFF. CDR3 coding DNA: TGCAGTGCTTACAGGGGTTTTAGCACTGAAGCTTTCTTT.